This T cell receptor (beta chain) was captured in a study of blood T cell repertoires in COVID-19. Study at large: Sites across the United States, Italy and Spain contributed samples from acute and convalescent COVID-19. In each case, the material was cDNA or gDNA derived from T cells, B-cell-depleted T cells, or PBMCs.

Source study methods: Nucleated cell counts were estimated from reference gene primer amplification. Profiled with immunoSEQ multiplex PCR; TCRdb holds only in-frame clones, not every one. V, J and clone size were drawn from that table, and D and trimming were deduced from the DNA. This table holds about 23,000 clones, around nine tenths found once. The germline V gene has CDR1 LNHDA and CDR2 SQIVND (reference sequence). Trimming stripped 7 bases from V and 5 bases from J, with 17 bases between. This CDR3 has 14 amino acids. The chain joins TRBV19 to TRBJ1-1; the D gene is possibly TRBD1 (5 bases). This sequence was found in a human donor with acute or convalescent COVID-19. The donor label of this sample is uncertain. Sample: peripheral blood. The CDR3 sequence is CASIDAGRRTEAFF. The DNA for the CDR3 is TGTGCCAGTATCGATGCGGGGCGCAGGACTGAAGCTTTCTTT.